These T cell receptor beta chains were read from a single sample in a study of shared clonotypes between healthy human individuals. Profiled with immunoSEQ multiplex PCR; TCRdb holds only in-frame clones, not every one. Found here are 2 million to 3 million clones, around 94% of them singletons; the top ten hold over 0.12%. Input material: naive CD4+ T cells sorted from blood. The source is a man aged 18-30 years in good health. CDR3s include the opening cysteine and the closing phenylalanine or tryptophan. Fields, in order: D gene, clone size, V gene, J gene, CDR3 protein, CDR3 DNA. A D gene is named only where the DNA matches it firmly. A row's size may be missing; if present it is once, few, many or a size class.

d_gene: NA; abundance: NA; v_gene: TRBV4-1; j_gene: TRBJ2-3; CDR3aa: CASSQEPGIRQDTQYF; CDR3nt: TGCGCCAGCAGCCAAGAACCGGGGATTCGTCAAGATACGCAGTATTTT
d_gene: NA; abundance: NA; v_gene: TRBV10-1; j_gene: TRBJ1-1; CDR3aa: CASRLGMNTEAFF; CDR3nt: TGCGCCAGCAGGCTTGGGATGAACACTGAAGCTTTCTTT
d_gene: NA; abundance: NA; v_gene: TRBV6-5; j_gene: TRBJ2-1; CDR3aa: CASSPWGGQYNEQFF; CDR3nt: TGTGCCAGCAGCCCATGGGGTGGCCAATACAATGAGCAGTTCTTC
d_gene: TRBD1; abundance: NA; v_gene: TRBV25-1; j_gene: TRBJ1-4; CDR3aa: CASSGTGINEKLFF; CDR3nt: TGTGCCAGCAGTGGGACAGGGATTAATGAAAAACTGTTTTTT
d_gene: TRBD1; abundance: NA; v_gene: TRBV6-5; j_gene: TRBJ2-1; CDR3aa: CASSYPGQLYNEQFF; CDR3nt: TGTGCCAGCAGTTACCCGGGACAGCTATACAATGAGCAGTTCTTC
d_gene: NA; abundance: NA; v_gene: TRBV9; j_gene: TRBJ2-1; CDR3aa: CASSPTRGSNEQFF; CDR3nt: TGTGCCAGCAGCCCGACCCGGGGGTCCAATGAGCAGTTCTTC
d_gene: TRBD1; abundance: few; v_gene: TRBV19; j_gene: TRBJ1-5; CDR3aa: CASTWTGLNQPQHF; CDR3nt: TGTGCCAGTACCTGGACAGGGCTAAATCAGCCCCAGCATTTT
d_gene: TRBD2; abundance: NA; v_gene: TRBV9; j_gene: TRBJ2-5; CDR3aa: CASSNILAGGQETQYF; CDR3nt: TGTGCCAGCAGCAACATACTAGCGGGGGGCCAAGAGACCCAGTACTTC
d_gene: NA; abundance: once; v_gene: TRBV7-8; j_gene: TRBJ1-6; CDR3aa: CASSLGPDSVGSPLHF; CDR3nt: TGTGCCAGCAGCTTAGGACCAGACAGTGTGGGTTCACCCCTCCACTTT
d_gene: NA; abundance: NA; v_gene: TRBV5-6; j_gene: TRBJ1-4; CDR3aa: CASSLTGRSDNEKLFF; CDR3nt: TGTGCCAGCAGCTTGACGGGCAGGTCCGATAATGAAAAACTGTTTTTT
d_gene: NA; abundance: NA; v_gene: TRBV2; j_gene: TRBJ1-2; CDR3aa: CATTANYGYTF; CDR3nt: TGTGCCACTACAGCTAACTATGGCTACACCTTC
d_gene: NA; abundance: NA; v_gene: TRBV18; j_gene: TRBJ2-5; CDR3aa: CASSPTGEETQYF; CDR3nt: TGTGCCAGCTCACCGACGGGGGAAGAGACCCAGTACTTC
d_gene: NA; abundance: once; v_gene: TRBV5-1; j_gene: TRBJ2-7; CDR3aa: CASSLGEYEQYF; CDR3nt: TGCGCCAGCAGCTTGGGGGAATACGAGCAGTACTTC
d_gene: NA; abundance: NA; v_gene: TRBV5-1; j_gene: TRBJ2-2; CDR3aa: CASSWGRPNTGELFF; CDR3nt: TGCGCCAGCAGTTGGGGGCGCCCCAACACCGGGGAGCTGTTTTTT
d_gene: TRBD2; abundance: NA; v_gene: TRBV7-2; j_gene: TRBJ2-3; CDR3aa: CASSRIGGGSTDTQYF; CDR3nt: TGTGCCAGCAGCCGAATTGGCGGGGGGAGCACAGATACGCAGTATTTT
d_gene: NA; abundance: NA; v_gene: TRBV19; j_gene: TRBJ1-1; CDR3aa: CASRNTEAFF; CDR3nt: TGTGCCAGTCGGAACACTGAAGCTTTCTTT
d_gene: TRBD1; abundance: few; v_gene: TRBV18; j_gene: TRBJ1-5; CDR3aa: CASSPTGGNQPQHF; CDR3nt: TGTGCCAGCTCACCGACAGGGGGCAATCAGCCCCAGCATTTT
d_gene: TRBD2; abundance: NA; v_gene: TRBV5-1; j_gene: TRBJ2-3; CDR3aa: CASSLPIAGGTDTQYF; CDR3nt: TGCGCCAGCAGCCTCCCAATAGCGGGGGGCACAGATACGCAGTATTTT
d_gene: NA; abundance: NA; v_gene: TRBV10-3; j_gene: TRBJ2-3; CDR3aa: CAIGLAQGTQYF; CDR3nt: TGTGCCATCGGGCTAGCGCAAGGTACGCAGTATTTT
d_gene: TRBD2; abundance: NA; v_gene: TRBV6-1; j_gene: TRBJ2-2; CDR3aa: CASRNWGGYTGELFF; CDR3nt: TGTGCCAGCAGAAACTGGGGAGGGTACACCGGGGAGCTGTTTTTT
d_gene: NA; abundance: NA; v_gene: TRBV10-3; j_gene: TRBJ2-1; CDR3aa: CAISNGQKNEQFF; CDR3nt: TGTGCCATCTCAAACGGACAAAAAAATGAGCAGTTCTTC
d_gene: NA; abundance: NA; v_gene: TRBV19; j_gene: TRBJ2-3; CDR3aa: CASSTAGTDTQYF; CDR3nt: TGTGCCAGTAGTACCGCGGGCACAGATACGCAGTATTTT
d_gene: NA; abundance: NA; v_gene: TRBV5-1; j_gene: TRBJ2-3; CDR3aa: CASSLDGTSTDTQYF; CDR3nt: TGCGCCAGCAGCTTGGACGGCACCTCCACAGATACGCAGTATTTT
d_gene: TRBD1; abundance: NA; v_gene: TRBV5-1; j_gene: TRBJ1-4; CDR3aa: CASSLGQGNEKLFF; CDR3nt: TGCGCCAGCAGCCTGGGACAGGGGAATGAAAAACTGTTTTTT
d_gene: NA; abundance: NA; v_gene: TRBV11-2; j_gene: TRBJ1-1; CDR3aa: CASSLVLTTEAFF; CDR3nt: TGTGCCAGCAGCTTAGTGCTGACGACTGAAGCTTTCTTT
d_gene: NA; abundance: NA; v_gene: TRBV7-7; j_gene: TRBJ2-7; CDR3aa: CASSLGVAVGEQYF; CDR3nt: TGTGCTAGCAGCTTAGGGGTTGCTGTGGGGGAGCAGTACTTC
d_gene: NA; abundance: once; v_gene: TRBV28; j_gene: TRBJ1-2; CDR3aa: CASSPDWGDGYTF; CDR3nt: TGTGCCAGCAGCCCGGACTGGGGGGATGGCTACACCTTC
d_gene: NA; abundance: NA; v_gene: TRBV7-8; j_gene: TRBJ2-2; CDR3aa: CATGPTGELFF; CDR3nt: TGTGCCACCGGACCCACCGGGGAGCTGTTTTTT
d_gene: NA; abundance: NA; v_gene: TRBV30; j_gene: TRBJ1-5; CDR3aa: CAWSAAGANQPQHF; CDR3nt: TGTGCCTGGAGTGCCGCAGGGGCAAATCAGCCCCAGCATTTT
d_gene: NA; abundance: NA; v_gene: TRBV21-1; j_gene: TRBJ2-1; CDR3aa: CASGGLAARNEQFF; CDR3nt: TGTGCCAGCGGAGGACTAGCGGCGCGAAATGAGCAGTTCTTC
d_gene: NA; abundance: NA; v_gene: TRBV6-1; j_gene: TRBJ2-5; CDR3aa: CASTLRETQYF; CDR3nt: TGTGCCAGCACCCTCCGGGAGACCCAGTACTTC
d_gene: TRBD1; abundance: NA; v_gene: TRBV5-1; j_gene: TRBJ2-7; CDR3aa: CASQKTGGRDEQYF; CDR3nt: TGCGCCAGCCAAAAGACAGGGGGCAGGGATGAGCAGTACTTC
d_gene: TRBD2; abundance: NA; v_gene: TRBV2; j_gene: TRBJ2-1; CDR3aa: CASNRRTSIDEQFF; CDR3nt: TGTGCCAGCAATAGACGGACTAGCATCGATGAGCAGTTCTTC
d_gene: TRBD1; abundance: NA; v_gene: TRBV29-1; j_gene: TRBJ2-5; CDR3aa: CSVPAEGQGEETQYF; CDR3nt: TGCAGCGTCCCCGCTGAGGGACAGGGGGAAGAGACCCAGTACTTC
d_gene: TRBD1; abundance: NA; v_gene: TRBV7-9; j_gene: TRBJ2-7; CDR3aa: CASSLAQGKENEQYF; CDR3nt: TGTGCCAGCAGCTTAGCACAGGGGAAAGAGAACGAGCAGTACTTC
d_gene: NA; abundance: NA; v_gene: TRBV11-2; j_gene: TRBJ1-5; CDR3aa: CASSLRGIRNQPQHF; CDR3nt: TGTGCCAGCAGCTTGAGAGGGATACGCAATCAGCCCCAGCATTTT
d_gene: NA; abundance: once; v_gene: TRBV18; j_gene: TRBJ2-7; CDR3aa: CASSLRGGGDVYEQYF; CDR3nt: TGTGCCAGCTCTCTTAGGGGAGGGGGAGATGTCTACGAGCAGTACTTC
d_gene: NA; abundance: once; v_gene: TRBV7-9; j_gene: TRBJ2-3; CDR3aa: CASSFGTTDTQYF; CDR3nt: TGTGCCAGCAGCTTCGGGACCACAGATACGCAGTATTTT
d_gene: TRBD1; abundance: NA; v_gene: TRBV19; j_gene: TRBJ2-2; CDR3aa: CASTSGTGMNTGELFF; CDR3nt: TGTGCCAGTACCTCAGGGACAGGAATGAACACCGGGGAGCTGTTTTTT
d_gene: NA; abundance: NA; v_gene: TRBV9; j_gene: TRBJ1-2; CDR3aa: CASSGTDYGYTF; CDR3nt: TGTGCCAGCAGCGGAACAGACTATGGCTACACCTTC
d_gene: TRBD2; abundance: NA; v_gene: TRBV6-1; j_gene: TRBJ2-7; CDR3aa: CASRLAGGLSYEQYF; CDR3nt: TGTGCCAGTCGCTTAGCGGGGGGCCTCTCCTACGAGCAGTACTTC
d_gene: NA; abundance: NA; v_gene: TRBV10-1; j_gene: TRBJ1-1; CDR3aa: CASRESYDTEAFF; CDR3nt: TGCGCCAGCAGGGAAAGTTATGACACTGAAGCTTTCTTT
d_gene: TRBD1; abundance: NA; v_gene: TRBV7-9; j_gene: TRBJ2-1; CDR3aa: CASSQGDEQFF; CDR3nt: TGTGCCAGCAGCCAGGGGGATGAGCAGTTCTTC
d_gene: TRBD2; abundance: NA; v_gene: TRBV5-4; j_gene: TRBJ2-2; CDR3aa: CASSFGLAGGAGELFF; CDR3nt: TGTGCCAGCAGCTTCGGACTAGCGGGGGGAGCCGGGGAGCTGTTTTTT
d_gene: TRBD2; abundance: NA; v_gene: TRBV19; j_gene: TRBJ2-7; CDR3aa: CASSTSIAGVGEQYF; CDR3nt: TGTGCCAGTAGTACCTCCATAGCGGGAGTGGGAGAGCAGTACTTC
d_gene: NA; abundance: NA; v_gene: TRBV2; j_gene: TRBJ2-7; CDR3aa: CASRLQGSSYEQYF; CDR3nt: TGTGCCAGCAGGCTACAGGGAAGCTCCTACGAGCAGTACTTC
d_gene: NA; abundance: NA; v_gene: TRBV18; j_gene: TRBJ1-1; CDR3aa: CASAERLAQTEAFF; CDR3nt: TGTGCCAGTGCCGAGAGGCTAGCCCAAACTGAAGCTTTCTTT
d_gene: NA; abundance: few; v_gene: TRBV29-1; j_gene: TRBJ1-1; CDR3aa: CSVERGSGSLVEAFF; CDR3nt: TGCAGCGTTGAAAGGGGCTCCGGTTCGCTGGTCGAAGCTTTCTTT
d_gene: NA; abundance: NA; v_gene: TRBV7-2; j_gene: TRBJ2-1; CDR3aa: CASSLVFGEQFF; CDR3nt: TGTGCCAGCAGCTTAGTATTTGGGGAGCAGTTCTTC
d_gene: NA; abundance: NA; v_gene: TRBV11-2; j_gene: TRBJ2-7; CDR3aa: CASSLDTYEQYF; CDR3nt: TGTGCCAGCAGCTTGGACACCTACGAGCAGTACTTC
d_gene: NA; abundance: NA; v_gene: TRBV7-3; j_gene: TRBJ2-1; CDR3aa: CASSPMGRGANNEQFF; CDR3nt: TGTGCCAGCAGCCCCATGGGACGGGGGGCTAACAATGAGCAGTTCTTC
d_gene: TRBD2; abundance: NA; v_gene: TRBV10-1; j_gene: TRBJ2-7; CDR3aa: CASSESGAGGLEQYF; CDR3nt: TGCGCCAGCAGTGAGTCGGGAGCGGGGGGGCTCGAGCAGTACTTC
d_gene: NA; abundance: NA; v_gene: TRBV30; j_gene: TRBJ1-2; CDR3aa: CAWSGGTANYGYTF; CDR3nt: TGTGCCTGGAGCGGGGGAACGGCTAACTATGGCTACACCTTC